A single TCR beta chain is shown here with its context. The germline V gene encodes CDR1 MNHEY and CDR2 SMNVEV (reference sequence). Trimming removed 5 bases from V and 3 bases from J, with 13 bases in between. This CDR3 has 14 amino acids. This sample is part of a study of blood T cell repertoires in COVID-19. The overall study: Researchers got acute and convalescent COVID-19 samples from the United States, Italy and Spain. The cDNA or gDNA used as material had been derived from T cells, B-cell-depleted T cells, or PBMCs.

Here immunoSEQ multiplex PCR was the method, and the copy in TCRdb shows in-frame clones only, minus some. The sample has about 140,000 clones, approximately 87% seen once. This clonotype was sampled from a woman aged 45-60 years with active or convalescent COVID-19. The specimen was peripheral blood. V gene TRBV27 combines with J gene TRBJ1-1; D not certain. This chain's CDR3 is CASSTHQEDTEAFF. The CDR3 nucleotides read TGTGCCAGCAGTACACATCAGGAGGACACTGAAGCTTTCTTT.